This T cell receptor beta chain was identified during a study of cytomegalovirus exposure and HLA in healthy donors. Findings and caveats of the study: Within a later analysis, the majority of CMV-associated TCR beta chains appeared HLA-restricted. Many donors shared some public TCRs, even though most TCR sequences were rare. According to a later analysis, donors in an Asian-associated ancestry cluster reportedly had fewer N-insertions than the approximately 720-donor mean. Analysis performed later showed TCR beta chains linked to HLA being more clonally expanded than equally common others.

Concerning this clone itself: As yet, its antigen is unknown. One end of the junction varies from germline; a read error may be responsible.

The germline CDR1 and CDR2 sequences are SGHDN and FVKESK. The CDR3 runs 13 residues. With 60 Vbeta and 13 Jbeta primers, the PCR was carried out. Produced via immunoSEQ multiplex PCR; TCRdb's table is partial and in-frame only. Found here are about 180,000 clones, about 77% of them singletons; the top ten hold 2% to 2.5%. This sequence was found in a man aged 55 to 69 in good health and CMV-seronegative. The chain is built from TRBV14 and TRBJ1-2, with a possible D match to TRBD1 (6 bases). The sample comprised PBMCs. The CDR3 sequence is CASSQAGVYGYPF. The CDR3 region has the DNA TGTGCCAGCAGCCAGGCAGGGGTTTATGGCTACCCCTTC.